This T cell receptor (beta chain) originates from a study of T cells in localized non-small cell lung cancer. Study-level results: Researchers found a median roughly 50 of the top 100 tumor clones in adjacent lung. Clonality of T cells reached its maximum in uninvolved adjacent lung, surpassing tumor. Heterogeneity stays possible, as sequencing covered only one tumor region.

The trim removed 4 bases at V and 6 bases at J, leaving 6 bases unmatched. This CDR3 spans 15 amino acids. Per the germline V gene, CDR1 is SGHNT and CDR2 is YENEEA. Using immunoSEQ multiplex PCR, the repertoire was profiled, and TCRdb retains in-frame clones only, with some absent. The repertoire holds around 3,200 clones, with around 24% as singletons. This clone was counted many times. Its specificity is not known. This TCR derives from a man aged 35-69 years with stage I lung adenocarcinoma. The input for sequencing was lung tumor tissue, taken before any cancer treatment. The chain couples TRBV11-3 to TRBJ2-3; TRBD1 aligns across 11 bases. CDR3 nucleotide sequence: TGTGCCAGCAGCTGGACAGGGGGCGTGAGGGATACGCAGTATTTT. Protein product: CASSWTGGVRDTQYF.